These 26 T cell receptor beta chains were all obtained from the same sample, sequenced in a study of T-cell memory formation after mild COVID-19. TCRdb re-called the 5' RACE reads through MiXCR, storing one row per CDR3 protein. The data show 35,000 to 50,000 distinct CDR3 sequences, with approximately 7% seen just once and about 0.8% held by the top ten. What was sequenced was PBMCs or a T cell subset sorted from them (not recorded which). The source is an adult who had mild COVID-19 (a few samples of this study predate the infection). Cell type and time point are not known.

This clonotype was counted many times. The gene calls are TRBV29-1 and TRBJ1-1, with 8 bases fitting TRBD1. The germline V gene has CDR1 SQVTM and CDR2 ANQGSEA. The CDR3 consists of 13 residues. Trimming removed 7 bases from V and 0 bases from J; junction bases left unmatched: 4. Here the CDR3 DNA reads TGCAGCGGCGACAGGGGTTTGAACACTGAAGCTTTCTTT. Amino acids: CSGDRGLNTEAFF.

This clonotype has at least ten counts. This sequence joins TRBV5-1 and TRBJ2-5, with D uncertain. The CDR3 consists of 11 residues. V was trimmed by 2 bases and J by 1 base, leaving 0 bases between them. Germline lookup yields CDR1 SGHRS and CDR2 YFSETQ. The CDR3 region has the DNA TGCGCCAGCAGCTTCCAAGAGACCCAGTACTTC. The encoded protein is CASSFQETQYF.

This clonotype has at least ten counts. The chain uses TRBV15 and TRBJ2-1; 14 bases map to TRBD2. V shed 5 bases, J shed 7 bases, and the junction held 7 bases outside the gene matches. The CDR3 has 16 amino acids. Germline CDR1 LNHNV, CDR2 YYDKDF (reference sequence). CDR3 in amino acids: CATSARGLAGENEQFF. CDR3 coding DNA: TGTGCCACCAGCGCACGGGGACTAGCGGGAGAGAATGAGCAGTTCTTC.

This chain uses TRBV12-3 or TRBV12-4 with TRBJ2-5; no firm D call. V was shortened by 7 bases and J by 1 base, with 10 bases between the two germline ends. This CDR3 is 13 amino acids long. The CDR3 DNA sequence: TGTGCCAGCACCAGCCAGTCCCAAGAGACCCAGTACTTC. This codes for CASTSQSQETQYF.

In its sample, this clonotype is medium-sized. This chain links TRBV9 with TRBJ2-1; 12 nucleotides agree with TRBD2. CDR1 is SGDLS and CDR2 is YYNGEE in the germline V gene. The CDR3 extends over 19 amino acids. Trimming took 4 bases from V and 0 from J; bases not matched to a gene: 11. The CDR3 loop reads CASSPRLAGEPGSYNEQFF. Written as DNA, the CDR3 is TGTGCCAGCAGCCCTCGACTAGCGGGGGAGCCGGGCTCCTACAATGAGCAGTTCTTC.

This clonotype appeared a few times. The CDR3 nucleotides are TGTGCCAGCAGCCCCGGGGACAGGGGGTTACAAGAGACCCAGTACTTC. Translated: CASSPGDRGLQETQYF. The chain combines TRBV7-9 with TRBJ2-5; 11 positions match TRBD1. There are 16 residues in the CDR3. V dropped 5 bases and J dropped 2; count of bases not matched to a gene: 7. Looked up from germline, CDR1 is SEHNR and CDR2 is FQNEAQ (reference sequence).

This clonotype has a count of ten or more. The V gene is TRBV12-3 or TRBV12-4, the J gene TRBJ1-5, with unresolved D. V was trimmed by 4 bases and J by 11 bases, leaving 12 bases between them. This CDR3 comprises 12 residues. The CDR3 is CASSSGSNTQHF. In nucleotides, the CDR3 is TGTGCCAGCAGTTCAGGCTCAAACACCCAGCATTTT.

By proportion, this clonotype is medium-sized. V usage is TRBV10-3 and J usage is TRBJ2-7; perhaps D is TRBD1 or TRBD2 (5 bases each). V lost 3 bases and J 2 bases, leaving 14 bases between the germline ends. In germline, CDR1 is ENHRY, CDR2 SYGVKD. The CDR3 is made up of 15 amino acids. DNA for the CDR3: TGTGCCATCAGTGATCTCGGGACCTTCACCTACGAGCAGTACTTC. Amino acids: CAISDLGTFTYEQYF.

This clonotype was detected many times. V usage is TRBV12-3 or TRBV12-4 and J usage is TRBJ1-4; 8 nucleotides agree with TRBD1. V gave up 1 base and J gave up 8 bases; unmatched junction bases: 6. The CDR3 is 15 amino acids. CDR3 sequence: CASSLGTGNREKLFF. The CDR3 bases are TGTGCCAGCAGTTTAGGGACAGGGAACCGCGAAAAACTGTTTTTT.

This clonotype was counted at least ten times. This chain connects TRBV6-6 to TRBJ2-6; TRBD2 matches at 8 bases. Looked up from germline, CDR1 is MNHNY and CDR2 is SVGAGI (reference sequence). Unmatched junction bases numbered 5, after V lost 4 bases and J lost 0 bases. The CDR3 totals 17 residues. This CDR3 reads CASSFTAGGSGANVLTF. As DNA, the CDR3 is TGTGCCAGCAGTTTCACCGCGGGGGGCTCTGGGGCCAACGTCCTGACTTTC.

This clonotype was observed at least ten times. CDR3 in amino acids: CASSLVGSGGRNEQFF. The DNA for the CDR3 is TGTGCCAGCAGCTTGGTGGGCAGCGGGGGGCGGAATGAGCAGTTCTTC. The chain recombines TRBV5-5 with TRBJ2-1, with TRBD2 matching 9 bases. V dropped 0 bases and J dropped 7; count of bases not matched to a gene: 8. Germline V gives CDR1 SGHKS, CDR2 YYEKEE (reference sequence). This CDR3 comprises 16 residues. Combining the CDR3 with reference TRBV5-5 and TRBJ2-1 gives the whole variable domain DAGVTQSPTHLIKTRGQQVTLRCSPISGHKSVSWYQQVLGQGPQFIFQYYEKEERGRGNFPDRFSARQFPNYSSELNVNALLLGDSALYLCASSLVGSGGRNEQFFGPGTRLTVL.

This clonotype has ten or more counts. The V gene is TRBV12-3 or TRBV12-4, the J gene TRBJ1-5; D call uncertain. This CDR3 comprises 14 residues. The V end lost 3 bases, the J end lost 2 bases, and 8 bases lay between the germline ends. The CDR3 here is CASSLGIGNQPQHF. The CDR3 DNA follows: TGTGCCAGCAGTTTGGGGATAGGCAATCAGCCCCAGCATTTT.

The V call is TRBV9, the J call TRBJ1-3; tentatively, D is TRBD1 (5 bases). Trimming left V 4 bases short and J 3 bases short, with 14 bases between. Germline V gene data show CDR1 as SGDLS and CDR2 as YYNGEE. CDR3 length: 15 amino acids. Written as DNA, the CDR3 is TGTGCCAGCAGCCCCAGACCCGGGGGTGGAAACACCATATATTTT. Its protein is CASSPRPGGGNTIYF.

The chain has TRBV2 and TRBJ1-2; D possibly corresponds to TRBD1 (5 bases). This CDR3 contains 12 residues. Trimming cost V 8 bases and J 8 bases, with 15 bases left between them. Germline loops: CDR1 SNHLY, CDR2 FYNNEI. The CDR3 DNA is TGTGCCAGCCGGGAGGGGCTTGTGGGCTACACCTTC. Translating gives CASREGLVGYTF.

This clonotype showed up many times. The chain recombines TRBV5-1 with TRBJ2-1, with 7 bases lining up with TRBD2. The germline CDR1 and CDR2 sequences are SGHRS and YFSETQ. The CDR3 is 16 amino acids. The junction had 8 bases not matched to a gene; V was cut back by 0 bases and J by 5 bases. CDR3 DNA: TGCGCCAGCAGCTTGGAAGGGAGGGTGGTTAACAATGAGCAGTTCTTC. It is translated as CASSLEGRVVNNEQFF.

The rearrangement links TRBV12-3 or TRBV12-4 to TRBJ1-1; D is undetermined. The CDR3 sequence is 14 residues long. V lost 2 bases, J lost 1 base, and 8 bases lay in between. The CDR3 protein is CASSLIGENTEAFF. For the CDR3, the DNA is TGTGCCAGCAGTTTAATTGGCGAGAACACTGAAGCTTTCTTT.

This clonotype was observed many times. The chain couples TRBV5-1 to TRBJ2-3; 7 bases match TRBD1. The germline V gene encodes CDR1 SGHRS and CDR2 YFSETQ. CDR3 size: 16 residues. Trimming removed 3 bases from V and 1 base from J; junction bases left unmatched: 8. This CDR3 reads CASSSAGQEGTDTQYF. As DNA, the CDR3 is TGCGCCAGCAGCTCGGCCGGACAGGAGGGCACAGATACGCAGTATTTT.

This clonotype came up many times. The chain has TRBV7-2 and TRBJ2-3, with 9 bases matching TRBD1. The ends lost 5 bases at V and 1 base at J; junction bases unmatched: 13. Per germline, CDR1 SGHTA and CDR2 FQGNSA. The CDR3 sequence is 18 residues long. CDR3 loop: CASSDRGGWTGGTDTQYF. The CDR3 DNA sequence: TGTGCCAGCAGCGATCGGGGCGGGTGGACAGGGGGCACAGATACGCAGTATTTT.

This clonotype came up many times. The rearrangement joins TRBV4-3 to TRBJ2-5; no definite D call. The germline V gene encodes CDR1 LGHNA and CDR2 YSLEER. CDR3 length: 13 amino acids. V was pared by 0 bases and J by 3 bases, with 5 bases between. CDR3 bases: TGCGCCAGCAGCCAAGATCGTAAAGAGACCCAGTACTTC. Its translation is CASSQDRKETQYF.

On this clonotype: This could be a read error, since a much larger clone is one nucleotide away. The V and J genes are TRBV7-9 and TRBJ1-5; D is uncertain. The V end lost 1 base, the J end lost 4 bases, and 2 bases lay between the germline ends. The V gene's germline CDR1 is SEHNR and CDR2 FQNEAQ (reference sequence). The CDR3 is made up of 12 amino acids. CDR3 sequence (DNA): TGTGCCAGCAGCTTAGAAAATCAGCCCCAGCATTTT. Protein product: CASSLENQPQHF.

This clonotype was recorded at least ten times. Here the CDR3 reads CAWSGQGKVLTF. The CDR3 nucleotides read TGTGCCTGGAGTGGGCAGGGGAAAGTCCTGACTTTC. This rearrangement joins TRBV30 to TRBJ2-6; D may be TRBD1 (6 bases). This CDR3 region has 12 residues. In germline, CDR1 is GTSNPN, CDR2 SVGIG (reference sequence). V was cut by 1 base and J by 13 bases, with 11 bases left in between.

This clonotype was seen only a few times. The CDR3 reads CASSLWDRTMAPLHF. The CDR3 coding sequence is TGTGCCAGCAGCTTATGGGACCGAACTATGGCACCCCTCCACTTT. The chain joins TRBV7-3 to TRBJ1-6; possible D gene TRBD1, 5 bases. This CDR3 has 15 amino acids. Germline-derived CDR1 and CDR2 are SGHTA and FQGTGA. V lost 2 bases, J lost 11 bases, and 16 bases lay in between.

This clonotype was seen ten or more times. In nucleotides, the CDR3 is TGTGCCAGCACCCTAAGCAGGGGCGGGGGCAATCAGCCCCAGCATTTT. This sequence encodes CASTLSRGGGNQPQHF. The chain recombines TRBV7-2 with TRBJ1-5; maybe TRBD1 (6 bases). The CDR3 consists of 16 residues. CDR1 SGHTA and CDR2 FQGNSA come from the germline V gene. V was clipped by 7 bases and J by 2 bases, with 18 bases between them.

The CDR3 coding sequence is TGTGCCAGCAGCTTGGCCTTATACGAGCAGTACTTC. This codes for CASSLALYEQYF. This chain uses TRBV5-6 with TRBJ2-7; unclear D gene. Trimming removed 0 bases at V and 4 bases at J, with 5 bases between. Per germline, CDR1 SGHDT and CDR2 YYEEEE. The CDR3 contains 12 residues. The full variable domain, with the rest looked up from reference TRBV5-6 and TRBJ2-7, is DAGVTQSPTHLIKTRGQQVTLRCSPKSGHDTVSWYQQALGQGPQFIFQYYEEEERQRGNFPDRFSGHQFPNYSSELNVNALLLGDSALYLCASSLALYEQYFGPGTRLTVT.

The sample holds many counts of this clonotype. The chain joins TRBV24-1 to TRBJ2-1; no clear D. The V gene lost 4 bases and the J gene lost 8 bases, with 11 bases spanning the gap. The germline V gene encodes CDR1 KGHDR and CDR2 SFDVKD. The CDR3 sequence is 13 residues long. DNA for the CDR3: TGTGCCACCAGTGAGGTGGCGTGGGATGAGCAGTTCTTC. Translation: CATSEVAWDEQFF.

The chain joins TRBV5-1 to TRBJ2-2; D remains ambiguous. The CDR3 has 16 residues. Between the trimmed V and J ends, which lost 1 base and 2 bases, there was a span of 12 bases. The germline CDR1 and CDR2 sequences are SGHRS and YFSETQ. CDR3 in amino acids: CASSLSGTPNTGELFF. The CDR3 coding sequence is TGCGCCAGCAGCTTGTCCGGCACACCTAACACCGGGGAGCTGTTTTTT.